This T cell receptor beta chain came from a study of OX40 agonist ivuxolimab in advanced cancers. Looking at the study overall: Age averaged roughly 60 years (range roughly 23 to 80), and 70% to 85% were male.

Repertoires were generated with immunoSEQ multiplex PCR, while TCRdb's copy carries only in-frame clones and drops some. The sample shows 45,000 to 65,000 clones, about nine tenths of them seen only once. Regarding this clone: Its target is not known.

General observations from the study: In the expanded peripheral T cells, antigen specificity was never determined.

V shed 6 bases and J 7 bases; nucleotides not matched to a gene: 9. The CDR3 contains 14 residues. The germline gives CDR1 MDHEN, CDR2 SYDVKM. The chain uses TRBV28 and TRBJ2-5; 9 nucleotides agree with TRBD1. This sample comprised CD4+ or CD8+ T cells sorted from blood, obtained in a trial of the OX40 agonist ivuxolimab. The receptor comes from an adult with an advanced solid tumor such as melanoma, head and neck, liver or kidney cancer. CDR3 DNA: TGTGCCAGCAGGCGACAGGGGGGGGACGGGACCCAGTACTTC. Translating it yields CASRRQGGDGTQYF.